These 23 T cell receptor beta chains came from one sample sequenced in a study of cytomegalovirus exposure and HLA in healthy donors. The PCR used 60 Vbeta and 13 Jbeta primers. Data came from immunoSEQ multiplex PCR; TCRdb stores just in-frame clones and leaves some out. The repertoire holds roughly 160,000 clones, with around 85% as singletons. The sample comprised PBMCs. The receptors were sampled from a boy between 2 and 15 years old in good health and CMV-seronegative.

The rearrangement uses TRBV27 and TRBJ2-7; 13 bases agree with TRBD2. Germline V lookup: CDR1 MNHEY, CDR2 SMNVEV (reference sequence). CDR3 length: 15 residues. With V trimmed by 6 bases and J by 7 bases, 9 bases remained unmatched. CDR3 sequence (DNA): TGTGCCAGCAGCTTGGGACTAGCGGGAAGCCGAGAGCAGTACTTC. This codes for CASSLGLAGSREQYF.

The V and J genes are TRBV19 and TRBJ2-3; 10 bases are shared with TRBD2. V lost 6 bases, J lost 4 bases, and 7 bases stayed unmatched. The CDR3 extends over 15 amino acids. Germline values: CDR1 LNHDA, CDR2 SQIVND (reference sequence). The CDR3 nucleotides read TGTGCCAGTAGATGGACTGGGACTAGCGCAGATACGCAGTATTTT. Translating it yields CASRWTGTSADTQYF.

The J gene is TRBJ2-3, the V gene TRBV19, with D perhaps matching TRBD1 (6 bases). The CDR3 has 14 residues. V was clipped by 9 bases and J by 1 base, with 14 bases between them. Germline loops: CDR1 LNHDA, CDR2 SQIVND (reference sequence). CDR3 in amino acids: CASSHRARTDTQYF. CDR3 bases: TGTGCCAGCTCTCACAGGGCCCGCACAGATACGCAGTATTTT. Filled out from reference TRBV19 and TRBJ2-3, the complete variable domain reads DGGITQSPKYLFRKEGQNVTLSCEQNLNHDAMYWYRQDPGQGLRLIYYSQIVNDFQKGDIAEGYSVSREKKESFPLTVTSAQKNPTAFYLCASSHRARTDTQYFGPGTRLTVL.

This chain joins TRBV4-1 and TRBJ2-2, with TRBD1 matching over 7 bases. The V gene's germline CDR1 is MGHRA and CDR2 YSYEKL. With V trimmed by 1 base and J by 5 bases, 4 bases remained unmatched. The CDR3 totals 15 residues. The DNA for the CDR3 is TGCGCCAGCAGCCAAGGACAGGGTGGGACCGGGGAGCTGTTTTTT. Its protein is CASSQGQGGTGELFF.

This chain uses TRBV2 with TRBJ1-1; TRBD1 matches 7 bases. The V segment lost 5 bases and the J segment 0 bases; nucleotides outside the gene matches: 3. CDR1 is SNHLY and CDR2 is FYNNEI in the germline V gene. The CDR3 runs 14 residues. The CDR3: CASSRDRMNTEAFF. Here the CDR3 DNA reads TGTGCCAGCAGTAGGGACAGAATGAACACTGAAGCTTTCTTT.

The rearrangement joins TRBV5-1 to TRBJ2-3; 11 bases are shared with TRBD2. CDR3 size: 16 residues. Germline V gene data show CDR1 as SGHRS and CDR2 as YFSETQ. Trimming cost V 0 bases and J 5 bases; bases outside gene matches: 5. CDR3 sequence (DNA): TGCGCCAGCAGCTTGGATCTAGCGGGGGGAATAGATACGCAGTATTTT. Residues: CASSLDLAGGIDTQYF.

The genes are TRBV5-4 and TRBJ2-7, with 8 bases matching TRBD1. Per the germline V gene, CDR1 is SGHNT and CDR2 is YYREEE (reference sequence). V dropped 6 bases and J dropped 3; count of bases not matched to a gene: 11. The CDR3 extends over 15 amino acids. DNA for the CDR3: TGTGCCAGCAAAATACTAGGACAGGGTGACTACGAGCAGTACGTC. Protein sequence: CASKILGQGDYEQYV.

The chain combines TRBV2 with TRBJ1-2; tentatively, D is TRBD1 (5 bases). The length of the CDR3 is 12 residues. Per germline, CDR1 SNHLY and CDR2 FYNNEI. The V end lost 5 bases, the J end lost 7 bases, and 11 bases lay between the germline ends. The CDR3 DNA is TGTGCCAGCAGTAGTCGGGGGGGTGGCTACACCTTC. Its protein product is CASSSRGGGYTF.

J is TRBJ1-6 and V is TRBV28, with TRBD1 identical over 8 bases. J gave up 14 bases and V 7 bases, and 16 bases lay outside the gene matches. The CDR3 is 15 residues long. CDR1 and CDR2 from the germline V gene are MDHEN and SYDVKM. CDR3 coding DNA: TGTGCCAGCACATTCAGGGACAGGATACAGCTGGCCCTCCACTTT. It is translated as CASTFRDRIQLALHF.

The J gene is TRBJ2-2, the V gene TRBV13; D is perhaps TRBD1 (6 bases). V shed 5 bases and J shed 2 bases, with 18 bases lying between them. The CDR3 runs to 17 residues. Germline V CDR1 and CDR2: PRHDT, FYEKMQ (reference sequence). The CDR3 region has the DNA TGTGCCAGCAGCACAACCGACAGGTTTCCTAACACCGGGGAGCTGTTTTTT. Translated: CASSTTDRFPNTGELFF.

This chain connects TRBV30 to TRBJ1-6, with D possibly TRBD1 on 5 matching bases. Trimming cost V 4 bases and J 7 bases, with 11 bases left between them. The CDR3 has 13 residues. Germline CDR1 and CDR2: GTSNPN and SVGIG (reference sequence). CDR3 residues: CAWIKGWNSPLHF. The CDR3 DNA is TGTGCCTGGATAAAGGGGTGGAATTCACCCCTCCACTTT.

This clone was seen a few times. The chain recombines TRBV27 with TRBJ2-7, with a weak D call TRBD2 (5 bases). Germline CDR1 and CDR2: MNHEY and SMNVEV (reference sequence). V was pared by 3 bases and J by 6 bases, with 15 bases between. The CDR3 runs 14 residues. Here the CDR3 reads CASSFNRGRGEQYF. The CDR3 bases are TGTGCCAGCAGTTTTAACCGCGGTCGGGGCGAGCAGTACTTC.

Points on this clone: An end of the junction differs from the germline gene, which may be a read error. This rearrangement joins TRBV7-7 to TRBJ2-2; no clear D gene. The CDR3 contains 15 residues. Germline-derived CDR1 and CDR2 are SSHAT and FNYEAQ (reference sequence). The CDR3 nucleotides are TGTGCTAGCACCTTAGGTGGAGACCGCACCGGGGAGCTGTTTTTT. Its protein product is CASTLGGDRTGELFF.

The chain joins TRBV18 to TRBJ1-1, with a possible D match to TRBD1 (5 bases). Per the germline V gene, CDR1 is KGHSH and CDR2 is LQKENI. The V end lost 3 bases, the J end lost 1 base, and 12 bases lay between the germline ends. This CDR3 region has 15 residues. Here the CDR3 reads CASSPPDRQNTEAFF. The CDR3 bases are TGTGCCAGCTCACCGCCTGACAGACAGAACACTGAAGCTTTCTTT. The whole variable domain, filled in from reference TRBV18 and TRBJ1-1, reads NAGVMQNPRHLVRRRGQEARLRCSPMKGHSHVYWYRQLPEEGLKFMVYLQKENIIDESGMPKERFSAEFPKEGPSILRIQQVVRGDSAAYFCASSPPDRQNTEAFFGQGTRLTVV.

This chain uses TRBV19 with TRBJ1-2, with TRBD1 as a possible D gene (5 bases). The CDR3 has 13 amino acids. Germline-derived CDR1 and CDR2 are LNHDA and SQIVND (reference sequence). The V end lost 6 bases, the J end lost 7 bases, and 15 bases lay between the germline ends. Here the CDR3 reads CASSPGPGGGYTF. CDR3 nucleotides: TGTGCCAGTAGCCCGGGGCCGGGAGGTGGCTACACCTTC.

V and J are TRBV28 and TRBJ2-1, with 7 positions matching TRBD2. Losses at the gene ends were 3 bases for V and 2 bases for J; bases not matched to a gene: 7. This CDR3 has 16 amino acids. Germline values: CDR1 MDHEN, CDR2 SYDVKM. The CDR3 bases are TGTGCCAGCAGTTTGGGGACTACGGCCCCCTACAATGAGCAGTTCTTC. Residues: CASSLGTTAPYNEQFF.

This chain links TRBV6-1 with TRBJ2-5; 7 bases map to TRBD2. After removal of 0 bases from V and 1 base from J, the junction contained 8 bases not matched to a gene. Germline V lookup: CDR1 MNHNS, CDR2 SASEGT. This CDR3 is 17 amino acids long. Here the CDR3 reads CASSEALAADPQETQYF. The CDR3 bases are TGTGCCAGCAGTGAAGCGCTAGCGGCTGACCCCCAAGAGACCCAGTACTTC.

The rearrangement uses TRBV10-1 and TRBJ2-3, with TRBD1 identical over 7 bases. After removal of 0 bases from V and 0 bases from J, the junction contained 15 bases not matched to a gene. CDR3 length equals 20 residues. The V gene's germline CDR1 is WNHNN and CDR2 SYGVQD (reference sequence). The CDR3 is CASSESVLIGRGTSTDTQYF. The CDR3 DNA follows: TGCGCCAGCAGTGAGTCGGTTTTGATAGGCAGGGGGACCAGCACAGATACGCAGTATTTT.

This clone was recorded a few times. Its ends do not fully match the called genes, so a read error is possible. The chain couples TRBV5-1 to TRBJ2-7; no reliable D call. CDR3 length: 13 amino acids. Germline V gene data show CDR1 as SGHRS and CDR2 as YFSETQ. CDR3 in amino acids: CASSPDGAYERYF. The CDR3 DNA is TGCGCCAGCAGCCCCGACGGCGCCTACGAGCGGTACTTC.

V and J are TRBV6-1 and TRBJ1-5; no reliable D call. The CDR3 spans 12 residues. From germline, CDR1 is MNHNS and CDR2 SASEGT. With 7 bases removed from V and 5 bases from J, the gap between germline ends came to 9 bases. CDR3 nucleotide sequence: TGTGCCAGCAACCTAATCTATCAGCCCCAGCATTTT. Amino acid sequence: CASNLIYQPQHF.

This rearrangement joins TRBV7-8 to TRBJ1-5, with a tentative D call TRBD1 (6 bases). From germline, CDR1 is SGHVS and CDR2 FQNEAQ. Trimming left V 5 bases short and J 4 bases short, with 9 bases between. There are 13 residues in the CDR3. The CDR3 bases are TGTGCCAGCAGCGAAGACAGGAATCAGCCCCAGCATTTT. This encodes CASSEDRNQPQHF.

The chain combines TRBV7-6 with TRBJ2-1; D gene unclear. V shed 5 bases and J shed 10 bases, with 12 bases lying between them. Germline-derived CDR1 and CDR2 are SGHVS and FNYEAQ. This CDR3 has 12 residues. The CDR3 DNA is TGTGCCAGCAGCCCCCGTAGTGAGGAGCAGTTCTTC. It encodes CASSPRSEEQFF.

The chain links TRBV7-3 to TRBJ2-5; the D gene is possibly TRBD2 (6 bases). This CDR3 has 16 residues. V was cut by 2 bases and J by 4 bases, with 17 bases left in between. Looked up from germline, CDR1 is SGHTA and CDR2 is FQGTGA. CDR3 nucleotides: TGTGCCAGCAGCTTAGGCGGGGCTGTACTGTCAGAGACCCAGTACTTC. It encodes CASSLGGAVLSETQYF. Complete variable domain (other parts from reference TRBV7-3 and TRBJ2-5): GAGVSQTPSNKVTEKGKYVELRCDPISGHTALYWYRQSLGQGPEFLIYFQGTGAADDSGLPNDRFFAVRPEGSVSTLKIQRTERGDSAVYLCASSLGGAVLSETQYFGPGTRLLVL.